The rows below give T cell receptor beta chains drawn from one sample of a study of identical twins. In TCRdb, the 5' RACE reads were re-called with MiXCR into one record per CDR3 protein. The sample carries about 550,000 distinct CDR3 sequences, 20% to 25% recorded once. The sample was also reused in another study, on yellow fever vaccine responses in identical twins.

The sample comprised CD4+ T cells sorted from blood. These receptors were collected from a woman aged 18-30 years in good health. Both conserved end residues are part of each CDR3. D genes are given only for firm matches. A row's size may be missing; if present it is once, few, many or a size class.

TRBV12-3/TRBV12-4	.	.	15	TRBJ2-4	TGTGCCAGCAGTTTAGCCGCAGGGGTAAAAAACATTCAGTACTTC	CASSLAAGVKNIQYF
TRBV4-1	.	TRBD2	15	TRBJ2-7	TGCGCCAGCAGCCAGGTTGCTAGCGGGAGGACCGAGCAGTACTTC	CASSQVASGRTEQYF
TRBV25-1	.	TRBD1	15	TRBJ1-5	TGTGCCAGCAGTGGGGACAGGGGGAATGGTCAGCCCCAGCATTTT	CASSGDRGNGQPQHF
TRBV4-1	few	.	12	TRBJ2-1	TGCGGGAGCAGCCGGGACCCCGGTTGGCAGTTCTTC	CGSSRDPGWQFF
TRBV3-1	.	.	18	TRBJ1-3	TGTGCCAGCAGCCTCGGGTACGAGTTTTGGGGGCCCGGAAACACCATATATTTT	CASSLGYEFWGPGNTIYF
TRBV20-1	.	TRBD2	16	TRBJ2-1	TGCAGTGCCCTTAAGGGCACTAGCGGGGGGTTCAATGAGCAGTTCTTC	CSALKGTSGGFNEQFF
TRBV29-1	few	.	13	TRBJ2-7	TGCAGCGTTGAAGTACTACAGGGAAACGAGCAGTACTTC	CSVEVLQGNEQYF
TRBV5-1	.	.	16	TRBJ2-2	TGCGCCAGCAGCTTGGCCGGGGGACCATACACCGGGGAGCTGTTTTTT	CASSLAGGPYTGELFF
TRBV14	few	TRBD1	13	TRBJ1-2	TGTGCCAGCAGCCGCCAAACAGGGGTAGGCTACACCTTC	CASSRQTGVGYTF
TRBV5-1	many	TRBD1	17	TRBJ2-2	TGCGCCAGCAGAAAAAGCAGGGGGCGCGGTGGTACCGGGGAGCTGTTTTTT	CASRKSRGRGGTGELFF
TRBV2	once	.	18	TRBJ2-3	TGTACCAGCTCCTCTACATACGGAAGGGGGGTAAGAACAGATACGCAGTATTTT	CTSSSTYGRGVRTDTQYF
TRBV11-3	few	.	15	TRBJ2-4	TGTGCCAGCAGCTTAGATAGTTGGGACGAGGACATTCAGTACTTC	CASSLDSWDEDIQYF
TRBV15	.	.	13	TRBJ2-2	TGTGCCACCAGGGGAATCTGGGGCGGGGAGCTGTTTTTT	CATRGIWGGELFF
TRBV7-9	few	.	16	TRBJ2-2	TGTGCCAGCAGCTTACCAGTGGTTAGCGACACCGGGGAGCTGTTTTTT	CASSLPVVSDTGELFF
TRBV5-4	.	.	16	TRBJ2-7	TGTGCCAGCAGCCTCCCACGTGGAGGGGGCACCCACGAGCAGTACTTC	CASSLPRGGGTHEQYF
TRBV20-1	few	.	13	TRBJ2-3	TGCAGTGCTAGAGATACTATTAAAATGACGCAGTATTTT	CSARDTIKMTQYF
TRBV10-3	.	TRBD2	13	TRBJ2-1	TGTGCCATCAATAGCGGGGGGTTCAATGAGCAGTTCTTC	CAINSGGFNEQFF
TRBV5-1	.	TRBD1	14	TRBJ2-7	TGCGCCAGCAGCTTGACAGGGGGCATCGACGAGCAGTACTTC	CASSLTGGIDEQYF
TRBV12-3/TRBV12-4	few	TRBD1	14	TRBJ2-5	TGTGCCAGCACGACCGGACAGGGGGAAGAGACCCAGTACTTC	CASTTGQGEETQYF
TRBV7-2	.	.	17	TRBJ2-1	TGTGCCAGCAGCTACCCCAAAAGCGGTTTCTCCTACAATGAGCAGTTCTTC	CASSYPKSGFSYNEQFF
TRBV20-1	.	.	14	TRBJ2-4	TGCAGTGCTAGGGAAACAGTCGCCAAAAACATTCAGTACTTC	CSARETVAKNIQYF
TRBV10-3	few	.	17	TRBJ2-2	TGTGCCATCAGTGATCCGTTAGCGTTTCCGAACACCGGGGAGCTGTTTTTT	CAISDPLAFPNTGELFF
TRBV5-1	few	.	13	TRBJ2-4	TGCGCCAGCAGCTCAGGGGACAACAACATTCAGTACTTC	CASSSGDNNIQYF
TRBV5-1	many	TRBD1	14	TRBJ2-3	TGCGCCAGCAGAGGAGGGACAGGACCCTACACGCAGTATTTT	CASRGGTGPYTQYF
TRBV20-1	.	.	13	TRBJ2-3	TGCAGTGCTAGAAGGGACAACACAGATACGCAGTATTTT	CSARRDNTDTQYF
TRBV7-9	.	.	13	TRBJ1-3	TGTGCCAGCAGCTCTGGACATATCGGCACCATATATTTT	CASSSGHIGTIYF
TRBV5-1	few	.	15	TRBJ1-1	TGCGCCAGCAGCTTGGACTCCGTGGGTAGGACTGAAGCTTTCTTT	CASSLDSVGRTEAFF
TRBV2	.	TRBD1	15	TRBJ2-7	TGTGCCAGCAGTGAGGACAGGGAATGGACCTACGAGCAGTACTTC	CASSEDREWTYEQYF